The clone carrying this T cell receptor (beta chain) was recorded a few times. Its antigen is still unknown. The sample belongs to a study of cytomegalovirus exposure and HLA in healthy donors. For the study at large: In a previous analysis, approximately 110 million unique TCR beta sequences were found from 150 million to 200 million T cells.

Study-level points and caveats: Most of the TCR beta V segments (in an earlier analysis) were productive either about 87% or about 30% of the time.

A multiplex PCR was run with 60 Vbeta primers and 13 Jbeta primers. Produced via immunoSEQ multiplex PCR; TCRdb's table is partial and in-frame only. The sample consists of under 65,000 clones, less than 85% of them appearing once. The germline V and J ends were trimmed by 0 bases and 4 bases, with 19 bases remaining between them. The CDR3 contains 17 residues. CDR1 and CDR2 (germline): SGDLS, YYNGEE. This chain joins TRBV9 and TRBJ1-2, with D perhaps matching TRBD1 (6 bases). The receptor comes from a woman in her late teens or twenties in good health and CMV-seronegative. The material sequenced was PBMCs. The CDR3 region is CASSVATEEGGGYGYTF. CDR3 DNA: TGTGCCAGCAGCGTAGCTACAGAGGAGGGAGGGGGCTATGGCTACACCTTC.